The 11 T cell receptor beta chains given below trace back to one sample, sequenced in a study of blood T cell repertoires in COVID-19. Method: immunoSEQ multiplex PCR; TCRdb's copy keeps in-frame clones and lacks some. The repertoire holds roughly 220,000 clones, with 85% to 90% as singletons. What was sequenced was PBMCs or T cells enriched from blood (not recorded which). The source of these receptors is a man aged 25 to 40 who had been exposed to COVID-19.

Here the CDR3 reads CASSPSAYEQYF. CDR3 in DNA: TGCGCCTCCTCCCCTAGCGCCTACGAGCAGTACTTC. The chain is built from TRBV10-2 and TRBJ2-7, with D tentatively TRBD2 (6 bases). Germline V lookup: CDR1 WSHSY, CDR2 SAAADI. V lost 11 bases, J lost 2 bases, and 13 bases lay in between. This CDR3 contains 12 residues.

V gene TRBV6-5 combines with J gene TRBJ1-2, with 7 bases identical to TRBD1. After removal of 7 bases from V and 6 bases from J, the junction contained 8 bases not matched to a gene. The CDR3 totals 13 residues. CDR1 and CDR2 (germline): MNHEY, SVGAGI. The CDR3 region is CASNPQQGNGYTF. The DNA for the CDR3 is TGTGCCAGCAACCCACAACAGGGGAATGGCTACACCTTC.

The CDR3 region has the DNA TGTGCCAGCAGCCAGGACCCGGGACCCCAGCATTTT. Protein product: CASSQDPGPQHF. The V and J genes are TRBV3-1 (or the pseudogene TRBV3-2) and TRBJ1-5; D unresolved. The CDR3 length is 12 residues. Germline V gene data show CDR1 as LGHDT and CDR2 as YNNKEL (reference sequence). Trimming left V 3 bases short and J 10 bases short, with 10 bases between.

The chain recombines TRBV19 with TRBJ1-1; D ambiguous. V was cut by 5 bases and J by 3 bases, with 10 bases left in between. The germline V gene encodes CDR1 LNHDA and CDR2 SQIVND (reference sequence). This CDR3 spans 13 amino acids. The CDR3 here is CASSWSGDTEAFF. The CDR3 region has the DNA TGTGCCAGTAGTTGGAGCGGGGACACTGAAGCTTTCTTT. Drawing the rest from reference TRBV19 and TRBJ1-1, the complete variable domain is DGGITQSPKYLFRKEGQNVTLSCEQNLNHDAMYWYRQDPGQGLRLIYYSQIVNDFQKGDIAEGYSVSREKKESFPLTVTSAQKNPTAFYLCASSWSGDTEAFFGQGTRLTVV.

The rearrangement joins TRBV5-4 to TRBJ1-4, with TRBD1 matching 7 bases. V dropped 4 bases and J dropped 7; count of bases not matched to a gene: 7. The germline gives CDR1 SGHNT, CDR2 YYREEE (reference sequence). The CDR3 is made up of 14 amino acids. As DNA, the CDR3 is TGTGCCAGCAGCCGAAATACAGGGGTTGAAAAACTGTTTTTT. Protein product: CASSRNTGVEKLFF.

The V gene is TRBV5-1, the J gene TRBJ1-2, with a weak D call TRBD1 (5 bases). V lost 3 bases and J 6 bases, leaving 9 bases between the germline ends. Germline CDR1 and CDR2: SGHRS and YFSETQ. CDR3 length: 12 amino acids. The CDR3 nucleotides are TGCGCCAGCAGCTCCGCAGGGAATGGCTACACCTTC. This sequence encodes CASSSAGNGYTF.

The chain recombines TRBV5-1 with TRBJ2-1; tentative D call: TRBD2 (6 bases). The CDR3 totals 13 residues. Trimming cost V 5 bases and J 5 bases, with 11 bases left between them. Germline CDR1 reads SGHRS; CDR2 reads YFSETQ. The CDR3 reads CASSWDFHNEQFF. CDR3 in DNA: TGCGCCAGCAGTTGGGACTTCCACAATGAGCAGTTCTTC. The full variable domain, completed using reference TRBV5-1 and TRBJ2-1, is KAGVTQTPRYLIKTRGQQVTLSCSPISGHRSVSWYQQTPGQGLQFLFEYFSETQRNKGNFPGRFSGRQFSNSRSEMNVSTLELGDSALYLCASSWDFHNEQFFGPGTRLTVL.

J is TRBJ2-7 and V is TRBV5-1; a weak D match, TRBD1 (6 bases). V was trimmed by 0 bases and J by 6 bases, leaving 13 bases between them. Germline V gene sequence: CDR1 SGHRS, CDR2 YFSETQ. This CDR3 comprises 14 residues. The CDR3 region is CASSLGGGSGEQYF. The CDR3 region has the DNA TGCGCCAGCAGCTTGGGTGGGGGCTCGGGCGAGCAGTACTTC.

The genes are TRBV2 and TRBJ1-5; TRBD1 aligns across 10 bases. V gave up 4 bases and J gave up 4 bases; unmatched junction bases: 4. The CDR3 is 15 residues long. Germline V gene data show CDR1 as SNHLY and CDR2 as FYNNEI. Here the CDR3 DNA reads TGTGCCAGCAGTGTGGACAGGGGGGTTAATCAGCCCCAGCATTTT. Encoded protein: CASSVDRGVNQPQHF.

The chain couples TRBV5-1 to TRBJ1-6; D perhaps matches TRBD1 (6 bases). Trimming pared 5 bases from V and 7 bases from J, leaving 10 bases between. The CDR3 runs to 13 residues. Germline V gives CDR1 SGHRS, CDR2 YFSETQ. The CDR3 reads CASRVQGNSPLHF. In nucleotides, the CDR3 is TGCGCCAGCAGGGTACAGGGCAATTCACCCCTCCACTTT.

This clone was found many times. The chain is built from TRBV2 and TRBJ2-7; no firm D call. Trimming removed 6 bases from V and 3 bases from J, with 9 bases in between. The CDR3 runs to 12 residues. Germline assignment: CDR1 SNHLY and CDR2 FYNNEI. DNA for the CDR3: TGTGCCAGCAGAGGAGATAACTACGAGCAGTACTTC. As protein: CASRGDNYEQYF.